A single sample is the source of the 16 T cell receptor beta chains below, sequenced in a study of beta chain features in type 1 diabetes (dated by TCRdb to between 2018 and 2020). Library prep was done by the immunoSEQ multiplex PCR assay. The entire amount of isolated RNA was reverse transcribed using the High Capacity cDNA Reverse Transcription Kit, so the sequenced TCRB transcripts were expressed ones. TCRdb took over this immuneACCESS table, retaining in-frame rearrangements with V and J assigned. Such tables are incomplete; in checked studies, under half of the missing clones stem from an unresolved V gene, and the remainder is unexplained. The sample data list about 59,000 clones, and over 50% of these were observed just once. The ten largest clones capture 2.2% of the sample. The specimen was Tregs from blood. Reading the label with the study, this specimen's cell subset or site is: regulatory CD4+ T cells. The source of these receptors is a woman aged 18-29 years in good health.

CDR3 sequence: CASSSYGTQYF. As DNA, the CDR3 is TGTGCCAGCAGCTCCTACGGGACCCAGTACTTC. J is TRBJ2-5 and V is TRBV11-2; D unclear. From germline, CDR1 is SGHAT and CDR2 FQNNGV. The length of the CDR3 is 11 residues. Between the trimmed V and J ends, which lost 4 bases and 7 bases, there was a span of 7 bases. Full variable domain (outside the CDR3, taken from reference TRBV11-2 and TRBJ2-5): EAGVAQSPRYKIIEKRQSVAFWCNPISGHATLYWYQQILGQGPKLLIQFQNNGVVDDSQLPKDRFSAERLKGVDSTLKIQPAKLEDSAVYLCASSSYGTQYFGPGTRLLVL.

This clone appeared a few times. The rearrangement links TRBV9 to TRBJ2-3; TRBD2 might be the D (5 bases). V was trimmed by 3 bases and J by 8 bases, leaving 16 bases between them. This CDR3 region has 14 residues. CDR1 and CDR2 (germline): SGDLS, YYNGEE. The CDR3 reads CASSEHPGSGTQYF. CDR3 nucleotide sequence: TGTGCCAGCAGCGAGCACCCGGGGTCAGGTACGCAGTATTTT.

This chain joins TRBV30 and TRBJ2-6, with 8 bases that match TRBD1. Germline loops: CDR1 GTSNPN, CDR2 SVGIG (reference sequence). The ends lost 3 bases at V and 2 bases at J; junction bases unmatched: 6. This CDR3 has 16 amino acids. This CDR3 reads CAWSPGQVAGANVLTF. The CDR3 region has the DNA TGTGCCTGGAGCCCGGGACAGGTCGCTGGGGCCAACGTCCTGACTTTC.

The V and J genes are TRBV6-1 and TRBJ2-7; the D gene is possibly TRBD2 (5 bases). This CDR3 region has 15 residues. The V gene lost 7 bases and the J gene lost 5 bases, with 21 bases spanning the gap. The germline CDR1 and CDR2 sequences are MNHNS and SASEGT. The CDR3 here is CASTPRTPTNHEQYF. The CDR3 nucleotides read TGTGCCAGCACTCCGCGGACTCCAACGAACCACGAGCAGTACTTC.

The chain uses TRBV27 and TRBJ1-4; D might be TRBD1 (5 bases). Per the germline V gene, CDR1 is MNHEY and CDR2 is SMNVEV (reference sequence). V lost 6 bases and J 8 bases, leaving 13 bases between the germline ends. The CDR3 loop spans 13 amino acids. The CDR3 DNA sequence: TGTGCCAGCAGGAGGCAGGGCATCGAAAAACTGTTTTTT. This gives the protein CASRRQGIEKLFF.

CDR3 in amino acids: CASSFLAGRTDTQYF. Written as DNA, the CDR3 is TGCGCCAGCAGCTTTCTAGCGGGACGGACAGATACGCAGTATTTT. The chain is built from TRBV5-1 and TRBJ2-3, with TRBD2 matching 9 bases. Germline V gene data show CDR1 as SGHRS and CDR2 as YFSETQ. J was trimmed by 3 bases and V by 2 bases; bases with no gene match: 4. This CDR3 spans 15 amino acids.

The chain employs TRBV15 and TRBJ1-1, with 7 nucleotides matching TRBD1. The CDR3 runs to 15 residues. Germline V gene sequence: CDR1 LNHNV, CDR2 YYDKDF (reference sequence). After removal of 0 bases from V and 3 bases from J, the junction contained 4 bases not matched to a gene. Here the CDR3 DNA reads TGTGCCACCAGCAGAGACGGGCAGGGGGACACTGAAGCTTTCTTT. Protein sequence: CATSRDGQGDTEAFF.

The chain links TRBV2 to TRBJ2-1, with D possibly TRBD2 on 6 matching bases. This CDR3 is built from 15 residues. Germline loops: CDR1 SNHLY, CDR2 FYNNEI. V was shortened by 8 bases and J by 2 bases, with 16 bases between the two germline ends. The chain's CDR3 is CASEKGGITYNEQFF. DNA of the CDR3: TGTGCCAGCGAGAAAGGCGGGATAACCTACAATGAGCAGTTCTTC.

The chain uses TRBV6-5 and TRBJ2-3, with D possibly TRBD1 on 6 matching bases. Trimming removed 7 bases at V and 4 bases at J, with 15 bases between. This CDR3 spans 14 amino acids. The germline V gene has CDR1 MNHEY and CDR2 SVGAGI. CDR3 sequence: CASTLQGSADTQYF. The DNA for the CDR3 is TGTGCCAGCACTCTACAGGGTTCGGCAGATACGCAGTATTTT.

This sequence joins TRBV9 and TRBJ2-3; 9 bases are a match to TRBD2. This CDR3 is 16 amino acids long. Looked up from germline, CDR1 is SGDLS and CDR2 is YYNGEE. With V trimmed by 0 bases and J by 9 bases, 11 bases remained unmatched. The CDR3 spells CASSVASSGAWGTQYF. In nucleotides, the CDR3 is TGTGCCAGCAGCGTAGCCTCTAGCGGGGCATGGGGGACGCAGTATTTT. Combining the CDR3 with reference TRBV9 and TRBJ2-3 gives the whole variable domain DSGVTQTPKHLITATGQRVTLRCSPRSGDLSVYWYQQSLDQGLQFLIQYYNGEERAKGNILERFSAQQFPDLHSELNLSSLELGDSALYFCASSVASSGAWGTQYFGPGTRLTVL.

This clone was counted between two and nine times. This chain uses TRBV10-3 with TRBJ1-4; D is uncertain. The germline gives CDR1 ENHRY, CDR2 SYGVKD. V was trimmed by 4 bases and J by 7 bases, leaving 7 bases between them. This CDR3 comprises 12 residues. The CDR3 DNA reads as TGTGCCATCAGTGGCCACGGTGAAAAACTGTTTTTT. Translating it yields CAISGHGEKLFF.

This sequence joins TRBV5-1 and TRBJ2-3; D possibly corresponds to TRBD2 (6 bases). V was cut by 4 bases and J by 0 bases, with 12 bases left in between. Germline CDR1 and CDR2: SGHRS and YFSETQ. The CDR3 has 15 residues. The CDR3 protein is CASSPGTPSTDTQYF. CDR3 sequence (DNA): TGCGCCAGCAGCCCGGGGACTCCTAGCACAGATACGCAGTATTTT.

The CDR3, as DNA: TGTGCCAGCAGTCGACCCACAGGGGTTGAGCAGTTCTTC. It translates to CASSRPTGVEQFF. The J gene is TRBJ2-1, the V gene TRBV27; 7 bases are a match to TRBD1. The V gene end was trimmed by 5 bases and the J gene end by 9 bases; junction bases not matched to a gene: 7. The length of the CDR3 is 13 residues. In germline, CDR1 is MNHEY, CDR2 SMNVEV (reference sequence).

Only one count was recorded for this clone. The chain employs TRBV30 and TRBJ1-3, with D perhaps matching TRBD1 (5 bases). V dropped 2 bases and J dropped 3 bases, with 14 bases sitting between them. Germline values: CDR1 GTSNPN, CDR2 SVGIG (reference sequence). The CDR3 is 15 residues long. The CDR3 nucleotides are TGTGCCTGGAGTTGGGGCAGGTCAAGTGGAAACACCATATATTTT. Translation gives CAWSWGRSSGNTIYF.

This clone was counted between two and nine times. The gene calls are TRBV6-6 and TRBJ1-2, with no clear D. Germline V lookup: CDR1 MNHNY, CDR2 SVGAGI (reference sequence). The V end was cut by 0 bases, the J end by 0 bases, with 8 bases between. The CDR3 extends over 15 amino acids. The CDR3 protein is CASSYSPTANYGYTF. The CDR3 DNA is TGTGCCAGCAGTTACTCCCCCACAGCTAACTATGGCTACACCTTC.

In its sample, this clone was seen a few times. Additional DNA sequences in this sample encode the identical CDR3. V usage is TRBV28 and J usage is TRBJ1-1; possibly TRBD1 for D (6 bases). Trimming pared 4 bases from V and 0 bases from J, leaving 12 bases between. Germline lookup yields CDR1 MDHEN and CDR2 SYDVKM. CDR3 length equals 15 residues. The CDR3 region is CASSSEGHLNTEAFF. CDR3 DNA: TGTGCCAGCAGTTCCGAGGGACATTTGAACACTGAAGCTTTCTTT.